These T cell receptor beta chains were read from a single sample in a study of monozygotic twins with inflammatory bowel disease. TCRdb re-analyzed the 5' RACE reads; it lists each CDR3 protein once, without DNA. The specimen's table records 300,000 to 450,000 distinct CDR3 sequences. Material: blood. The origin of the receptors is a human donor with ulcerative colitis or Crohn's disease, or a healthy co-twin of an affected twin (not recorded which). The CDR3 runs from the conserved cysteine through the conserved F or W.

TRBV29-1	TRBJ2-5	CSTGIQETQYF
TRBV20-1	TRBJ1-2	CSAQQYTNYGYTF
TRBV2	TRBJ1-5	CASSDERIKPQHF
TRBV12-3/TRBV12-4	TRBJ1-6	CASSPTGSSPLHF
TRBV7-2	TRBJ2-7	CASSYIGYEQYF
TRBV3-1	TRBJ2-3	CASSRHRGVRADTQYF
TRBV5-1	TRBJ1-3	CASSLGQGIETIYF
TRBV5-1	TRBJ1-5	CASSPDSGGQPQHF
TRBV11-2	TRBJ2-3	CASSLDPGQGTLKPLTDTQYF
TRBV27	TRBJ1-2	CASSLMAGDGYTF